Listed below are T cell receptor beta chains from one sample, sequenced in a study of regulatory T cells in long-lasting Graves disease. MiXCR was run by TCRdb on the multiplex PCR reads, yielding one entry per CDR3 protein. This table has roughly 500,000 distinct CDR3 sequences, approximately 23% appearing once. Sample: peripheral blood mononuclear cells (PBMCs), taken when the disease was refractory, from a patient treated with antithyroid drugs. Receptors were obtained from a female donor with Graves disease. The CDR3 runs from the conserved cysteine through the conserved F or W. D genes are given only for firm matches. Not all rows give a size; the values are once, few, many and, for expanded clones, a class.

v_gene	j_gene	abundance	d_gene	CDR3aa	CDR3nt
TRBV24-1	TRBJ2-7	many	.	CATSDAAFYEQYF	TGTGCCACCAGTGATGCGGCCTTCTACGAGCAGTACTTC
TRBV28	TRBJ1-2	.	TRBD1	CASSLKGTGYYGYTF	TGTGCCAGCAGTTTGAAGGGGACAGGGTACTATGGCTACACCTTC
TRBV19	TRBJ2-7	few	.	CASSEARSSYEQYF	TGTGCCAGTAGTGAGGCCAGGAGCTCCTACGAGCAGTACTTC
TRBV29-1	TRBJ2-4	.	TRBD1	CSVERVRGPENIQYF	TGCAGCGTTGAAAGGGTTAGGGGGCCGGAAAACATTCAGTACTTC
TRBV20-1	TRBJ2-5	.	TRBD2	CSAPGERGASGGTQYF	TGCAGTGCCCCAGGGGAGCGGGGGGCTTCCGGAGGGACCCAGTACTTC
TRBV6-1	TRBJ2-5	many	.	CASTQAMGEETQYF	TGTGCCAGCACTCAAGCAATGGGTGAAGAGACCCAGTACTTC
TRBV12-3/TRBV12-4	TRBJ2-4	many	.	CASRQGGNIQYF	TGTGCCAGCAGACAGGGTGGAAACATTCAGTACTTC
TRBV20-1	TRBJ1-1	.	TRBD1	CSAGRQGEAFF	TGCAGTGCTGGACGACAGGGGGAAGCTTTCTTT
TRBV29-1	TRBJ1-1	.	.	CSVVARGMNTEAFF	TGCAGCGTTGTGGCGAGGGGGATGAACACTGAAGCTTTCTTT
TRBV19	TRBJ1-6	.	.	CASSIVVADLGSPLHF	TGTGCCAGTAGTATAGTGGTGGCGGACCTCGGGTCACCCCTCCACTTT
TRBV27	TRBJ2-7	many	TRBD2	CASSLRGVYEQYF	TGTGCCAGCAGCCTTCGGGGGGTTTACGAGCAGTACTTC
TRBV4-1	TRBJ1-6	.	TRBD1	CASSQGGTGTGDSPLHF	TGCGCCAGCAGCCAAGGGGGGACCGGGACAGGCGATTCACCCCTCCACTTT
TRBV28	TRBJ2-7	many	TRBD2	CASSQRTSGVFEQYF	TGTGCCAGCAGTCAAAGGACTAGCGGGGTGTTCGAGCAGTACTTC
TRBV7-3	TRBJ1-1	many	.	CASSFSGRGTEAFF	TGTGCCAGCAGCTTTAGCGGAAGGGGGACTGAAGCTTTCTTT
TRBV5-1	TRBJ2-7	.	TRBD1	CASSPRQGAGEQYF	TGCGCCAGCAGCCCGAGACAGGGGGCGGGGGAGCAGTACTTC
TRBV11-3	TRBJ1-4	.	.	CASSLTYRASLNEKLFF	TGTGCCAGCAGCTTAACGTACCGGGCCTCCCTTAATGAAAAACTGTTTTTT
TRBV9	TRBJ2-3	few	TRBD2	CASSPRGGDSTDTQYF	TGTGCCAGCAGCCCCCGTGGGGGGGACAGCACAGATACGCAGTATTTT
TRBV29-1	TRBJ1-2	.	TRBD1	CSVDGGQAYYGYTF	TGCAGCGTTGATGGCGGACAGGCGTACTATGGCTACACCTTC
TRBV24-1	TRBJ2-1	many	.	CATSDRQFF	TGTGCCACCAGTGACCGGCAGTTCTTC
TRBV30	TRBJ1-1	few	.	CASHYTEAFF	TGTGCCAGCCACTACACTGAAGCTTTCTTT
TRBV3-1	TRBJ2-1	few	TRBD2	CASSPSGLANNEQFF	TGTGCCAGCAGCCCATCGGGACTAGCAAACAATGAGCAGTTCTTC
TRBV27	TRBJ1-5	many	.	CASSFEGVSNQPQHF	TGTGCCAGCAGTTTTGAGGGGGTGAGCAATCAGCCCCAGCATTTT
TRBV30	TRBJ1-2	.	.	CAYSSGGYGYTF	TGTGCCTACTCCTCGGGAGGGTATGGCTACACCTTC
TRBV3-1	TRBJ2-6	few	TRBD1	CASSQPGTGGTGANVLTF	TGTGCCAGCAGCCAGCCCGGGACAGGGGGCACTGGGGCCAACGTCCTGACTTTC
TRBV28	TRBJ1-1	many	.	CASRDLLNTEAFF	TGTGCCAGCAGGGACCTCTTGAACACTGAAGCTTTCTTT
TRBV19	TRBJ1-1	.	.	CASAGFGEAFF	TGTGCCAGTGCAGGGTTTGGTGAAGCTTTCTTT
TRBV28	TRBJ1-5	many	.	CASSFPNSNQPQHF	TGTGCCAGCAGTTTTCCGAATAGCAATCAGCCCCAGCATTTT
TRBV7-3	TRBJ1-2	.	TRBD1	CASSPGTGGAPWYGYTF	TGTGCCAGCAGCCCGGGGACAGGGGGCGCGCCCTGGTATGGCTACACCTTC
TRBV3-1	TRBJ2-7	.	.	CASSREDLEQYF	TGTGCCAGCAGCCGTGAGGATCTCGAGCAGTACTTC
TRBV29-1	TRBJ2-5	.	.	CSVGLMDYPFSLVETQYF	TGCAGCGTTGGCCTCATGGACTATCCTTTCTCATTGGTGGAGACCCAGTACTTC
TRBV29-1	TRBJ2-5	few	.	CSVPSGGQETQYF	TGCAGCGTTCCTTCTGGGGGTCAGGAGACCCAGTACTTC
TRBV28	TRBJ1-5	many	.	CASSSSLDQPQHF	TGTGCCAGCAGTTCCTCCCTGGATCAGCCCCAGCATTTT
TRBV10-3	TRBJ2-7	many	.	CAISEGQVKGYEQYF	TGTGCCATCAGTGAGGGCCAGGTGAAGGGCTACGAGCAGTACTTC
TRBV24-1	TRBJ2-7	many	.	CATSDFLPTVYPDYEQYF	TGTGCCACCAGTGATTTCCTCCCGACAGTTTATCCCGACTACGAGCAGTACTTC
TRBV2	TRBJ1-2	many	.	CASSEALLVRPGVGYTF	TGTGCCAGCAGTGAAGCGCTTCTCGTTAGGCCAGGGGTTGGCTACACCTTC
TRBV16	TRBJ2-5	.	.	CASSQPGTHLQETQYF	TGTGCCAGCAGCCAGCCCGGGACACACCTCCAAGAGACCCAGTACTTC
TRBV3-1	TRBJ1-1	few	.	CASSQELGYTEAFF	TGTGCCAGCAGCCAAGAGTTGGGTTACACTGAAGCTTTCTTT
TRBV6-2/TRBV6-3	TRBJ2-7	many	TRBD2	CASSYSGLAAYEQYF	TGTGCCAGCAGTTACTCGGGACTAGCGGCCTACGAGCAGTACTTC
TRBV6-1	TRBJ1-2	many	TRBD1	CASREGQILPSNYGYTF	TGTGCCAGCAGGGAGGGACAGATCCTCCCTTCAAACTATGGCTACACCTTC
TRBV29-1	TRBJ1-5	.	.	CSVVLPLVGQPQHF	TGCAGCGTTGTTTTACCCTTGGTAGGACAGCCCCAGCATTTT
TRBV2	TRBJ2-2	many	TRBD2	CASRQLAGNTGELFF	TGTGCCAGCAGGCAACTAGCGGGGAACACCGGGGAGCTGTTTTTT
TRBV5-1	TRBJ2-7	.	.	CASSPGRGSGHEQYF	TGCGCCAGCAGCCCGGGCCGGGGCTCAGGACACGAGCAGTACTTC
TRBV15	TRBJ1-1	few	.	CATRRYGQGTEAFF	TGTGCCACCAGAAGGTACGGTCAAGGCACTGAAGCTTTCTTT
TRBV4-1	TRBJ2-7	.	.	CASSIQESYEQYF	TGCGCCAGCAGCATACAGGAGTCCTACGAGCAGTACTTC
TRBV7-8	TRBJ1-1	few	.	CASSSYRVGTEAFF	TGTGCCAGCAGCTCCTACAGGGTGGGCACTGAAGCTTTCTTT
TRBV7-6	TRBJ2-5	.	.	CASSLEGLAKATQYF	TGTGCCAGCAGCCTCGAGGGACTGGCTAAAGCGACCCAGTACTTC
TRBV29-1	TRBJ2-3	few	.	CSGSGLREDTQYF	TGCAGCGGTAGCGGCCTTAGGGAAGATACGCAGTATTTT
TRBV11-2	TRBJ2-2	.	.	CARGGNTGELFF	TGTGCCCGAGGAGGCAACACCGGGGAGCTGTTTTTT